One and the same sample provided the 29 T cell receptor beta chains below, sequenced in a study of technical replicates of blood from a handful of donors. Here immunoSEQ multiplex PCR was the method, and the copy in TCRdb shows in-frame clones only, minus some. The sample holds about 15,000 clones, approximately 90% seen once. Material: PBMCs. The origin of the receptors is a human donor in good health.

The chain has TRBV10-3 and TRBJ2-5; 12 nucleotides agree with TRBD2. CDR3 length: 15 residues. With 5 bases clipped from V and 3 bases from J, the junction kept 4 bases outside the gene matches. CDR1 is ENHRY and CDR2 is SYGVKD in the germline V gene. In DNA, the CDR3 is TGTGCCATCAGTCCCTCTAGCGGGAGGGAAGAGACCCAGTACTTC. Its translation: CAISPSSGREETQYF.

This chain joins TRBV6-5 and TRBJ2-1; 8 nucleotides agree with TRBD2. Looked up from germline, CDR1 is MNHEY and CDR2 is SVGAGI. V shed 8 bases and J 1 base; nucleotides not matched to a gene: 4. The CDR3 is 14 residues long. The chain's CDR3 is CASLAGPSYNEQFF. As DNA, the CDR3 is TGTGCCAGCTTAGCGGGACCTTCCTACAATGAGCAGTTCTTC.

The rearrangement links TRBV5-1 to TRBJ2-3, with 14 bases matching TRBD2. CDR3 size: 18 residues. Trimming took 3 bases from V and 0 from J; bases not matched to a gene: 6. Germline CDR1 is SGHRS and CDR2 is YFSETQ. CDR3 protein: CASSWGLAGDISTDTQYF. DNA of the CDR3: TGCGCCAGCAGCTGGGGACTAGCGGGAGACATTAGCACAGATACGCAGTATTTT.

The chain joins TRBV6-1 to TRBJ2-7; 12 nucleotides align to TRBD2. The ends lost 4 bases at V and 4 bases at J; junction bases unmatched: 8. Germline lookup yields CDR1 MNHNS and CDR2 SASEGT. The CDR3 extends over 16 amino acids. CDR3 residues: CASSAGTSGSSYEQYF. CDR3 nucleotide sequence: TGTGCCAGCAGTGCCGGGACTAGCGGGTCCTCTTACGAGCAGTACTTC.

The chain links TRBV6-5 to TRBJ1-5, with D perhaps TRBD1 (5 bases). Trimming shortened V by 0 bases and J by 4 bases, and 10 bases separated the two germline ends. Germline V gene sequence: CDR1 MNHEY, CDR2 SVGAGI. CDR3 length: 15 amino acids. The CDR3 reads CASSYSPGNNQPQHF. CDR3 bases: TGTGCCAGCAGTTACTCCCCAGGGAATAATCAGCCCCAGCATTTT.

The chain is built from TRBV9 and TRBJ1-3; D gene uncertain. Germline V gene data show CDR1 as SGDLS and CDR2 as YYNGEE. With 1 base removed from V and 0 bases from J, the gap between germline ends came to 2 bases. This CDR3 spans 13 amino acids. In nucleotides, the CDR3 is TGTGCCAGCAGCGTACTCTCTGGAAACACCATATATTTT. Protein sequence: CASSVLSGNTIYF.

This chain joins TRBV5-1 and TRBJ1-5; 9 bases line up with TRBD1. Trimming at V came to 1 base and at J to 4 bases, leaving 9 bases not matched to a gene. The germline CDR1 and CDR2 sequences are SGHRS and YFSETQ. This CDR3 region has 17 residues. The CDR3 is CASSLLASGTGNQPQHF. The CDR3 DNA sequence: TGCGCCAGCAGCTTGTTGGCTTCAGGGACAGGGAATCAGCCCCAGCATTTT.

The rearrangement uses TRBV2 and TRBJ2-3, with 7 positions matching TRBD2. Germline CDR1 and CDR2: SNHLY and FYNNEI. The V gene end was trimmed by 2 bases and the J gene end by 4 bases; junction bases not matched to a gene: 3. The CDR3 has 14 residues. The DNA for the CDR3 is TGTGCCAGCAGTGAAACCCTAGCGGCAGATACGCAGTATTTT. Translated, it gives CASSETLAADTQYF.

The rearrangement links TRBV5-1 to TRBJ1-1; TRBD1 might be the D (6 bases). Trimming removed 0 bases from V and 3 bases from J, with 12 bases in between. Germline CDR1 and CDR2: SGHRS and YFSETQ. This CDR3 is built from 15 residues. The CDR3, as DNA: TGCGCCAGCAGCTTGGAGCCAGGGGCGGACACTGAAGCTTTCTTT. It is translated as CASSLEPGADTEAFF.

The chain carries TRBV6-1 and TRBJ2-1, with D tentatively TRBD2 (6 bases). The germline V gene encodes CDR1 MNHNS and CDR2 SASEGT. V was shortened by 6 bases and J by 2 bases, with 11 bases between the two germline ends. The CDR3 has 14 amino acids. The CDR3 nucleotides read TGTGCCAGCAGGGAACTAGCAGCCTACAATGAGCAGTTCTTC. Its protein product is CASRELAAYNEQFF.

V usage is TRBV6-1 and J usage is TRBJ2-1; the match to TRBD2 covers 10 bases. CDR1 MNHNS and CDR2 SASEGT come from the germline V gene. V lost 7 bases to trimming and J lost 4 bases; unmatched junction nucleotides: 4. The CDR3 has 14 residues. The chain's CDR3 is CASTKLAGYNEQFF. CDR3 nucleotides: TGTGCCAGCACCAAACTAGCGGGGTACAATGAGCAGTTCTTC.

The genes are TRBV7-9 and TRBJ2-1; 8 nucleotides align to TRBD2. CDR1 and CDR2 (germline): SEHNR, FQNEAQ (reference sequence). This CDR3 has 17 amino acids. V lost 4 bases to trimming and J lost 10 bases; unmatched junction nucleotides: 18. The chain's CDR3 is CASSSGVGSGMGEEQFF. DNA for the CDR3: TGTGCCAGCAGCTCGGGGGTTGGTAGCGGGATGGGAGAAGAGCAGTTCTTC.

This clone was counted a few times. V usage is TRBV19 and J usage is TRBJ1-5; the match to TRBD1 covers 8 bases. Germline CDR1 is LNHDA and CDR2 is SQIVND (reference sequence). There are 15 residues in the CDR3. Unmatched junction bases numbered 7, after V lost 3 bases and J lost 6 bases. As DNA, the CDR3 is TGTGCCAGTAGTATGGGCCAGGGGGCGAGTCAGCCCCAGCATTTT. It is translated as CASSMGQGASQPQHF.

The count of this clone is one. The gene calls are TRBV5-1 and TRBJ2-1, with 9 positions matching TRBD1. This CDR3 contains 12 residues. The V gene's germline CDR1 is SGHRS and CDR2 YFSETQ. The V and J ends lost 6 bases and 6 bases, in that order; junction bases with no gene match: 1. The CDR3 sequence: CASKQGANEQFF. The CDR3 bases are TGCGCCAGCAAACAGGGGGCCAATGAGCAGTTCTTC.

In this sample, this clone turned up once. This chain joins TRBV5-6 and TRBJ2-1, with no clear D. This CDR3 has 14 residues. The germline V gene encodes CDR1 SGHDT and CDR2 YYEEEE. V shed 3 bases and J shed 4 bases, with 11 bases lying between them. In nucleotides, the CDR3 is TGTGCCAGCAGCTCTTTTCGAGATTACAATGAGCAGTTCTTC. It codes for CASSSFRDYNEQFF.

V gene TRBV2 combines with J gene TRBJ2-1; D is unresolved. This CDR3 comprises 11 residues. The V and J ends lost 7 bases and 9 bases respectively, with 10 bases between them. Germline V gene sequence: CDR1 SNHLY, CDR2 FYNNEI. Written as DNA, the CDR3 is TGTGCCAGCACTTGGCGGAGTGAGCAGTTCTTC. Translating it yields CASTWRSEQFF.

The rearrangement uses TRBV2 and TRBJ1-4; the D is unclear. Trimming removed 3 bases from V and 8 bases from J, with 7 bases in between. The CDR3 is made up of 12 amino acids. Germline V gene lookup returns CDR1 SNHLY and CDR2 FYNNEI. CDR3: CASSDSSEKLFF. Written as DNA, the CDR3 is TGTGCCAGCAGTGACAGTAGCGAAAAACTGTTTTTT.

The V and J genes are TRBV7-9 and TRBJ2-7, with D possibly matching TRBD2 (6 bases). This CDR3 is built from 15 residues. In germline, CDR1 is SEHNR, CDR2 FQNEAQ (reference sequence). Trimming left V 1 base short and J 7 bases short, with 17 bases between. This CDR3 is CASSLEPRGAGEQYF. The CDR3 DNA follows: TGTGCCAGCAGCTTAGAGCCGCGGGGAGCAGGAGAGCAGTACTTC.

The J gene is TRBJ2-1, the V gene TRBV7-9, with a possible D match to TRBD2 (5 bases). V was shortened by 5 bases and J by 8 bases, with 22 bases between the two germline ends. This CDR3 is built from 16 residues. Germline V gene data show CDR1 as SEHNR and CDR2 as FQNEAQ (reference sequence). The CDR3 DNA sequence: TGTGCCAGCAGCGTTCGGAGGAATAGGTCCCGGGATGAGCAGTTCTTC. Its translation: CASSVRRNRSRDEQFF.

This chain uses TRBV28 with TRBJ2-1, with TRBD1 matching over 9 bases. The length of the CDR3 is 14 residues. The trim removed 4 bases at V and 7 bases at J, leaving 5 bases unmatched. CDR1 is MDHEN, CDR2 SYDVKM, per germline. CDR3 sequence: CASSSGQGFNEQFF. The CDR3 bases are TGTGCCAGCAGTTCCGGACAGGGGTTTAATGAGCAGTTCTTC.

V usage is TRBV19 and J usage is TRBJ1-2; D is uncertain. The CDR3 spans 16 residues. Trimming shortened V by 2 bases and J by 2 bases, and 15 bases separated the two germline ends. Per the germline V gene, CDR1 is LNHDA and CDR2 is SQIVND (reference sequence). CDR3 DNA: TGTGCCAGTAGTATACGAACCCTCGATCGGAACTATGGCTACACCTTC. This gives the protein CASSIRTLDRNYGYTF.

The rearrangement uses TRBV7-9 and TRBJ2-1, with 7 positions matching TRBD2. This CDR3 is 15 amino acids long. The germline gives CDR1 SEHNR, CDR2 FQNEAQ (reference sequence). V was clipped by 2 bases and J by 7 bases; unmatched bases: 8. The chain's CDR3 is CASSLFTGGWNEQFF. CDR3 nucleotides: TGTGCCAGCAGCTTATTCACGGGAGGCTGGAATGAGCAGTTCTTC.

This rearrangement joins TRBV9 to TRBJ2-7; the D is unclear. The germline V gene has CDR1 SGDLS and CDR2 YYNGEE. The CDR3 is 14 amino acids. The V end was cut by 0 bases, the J end by 6 bases, with 13 bases between. The CDR3 loop is CASSVAPYSSEQYF. Written as DNA, the CDR3 is TGTGCCAGCAGCGTAGCTCCTTACAGTAGCGAGCAGTACTTC.

In this sample, this clone turned up once. This chain's CDR3 is CATSRELAGLREQYF. The CDR3, as DNA: TGTGCCACCAGCAGAGAACTAGCGGGACTACGGGAGCAGTACTTC. This chain links TRBV15 with TRBJ2-7; 10 bases fit TRBD2. There are 15 residues in the CDR3. V was clipped by 0 bases and J by 7 bases; unmatched bases: 6. From germline, CDR1 is LNHNV and CDR2 YYDKDF (reference sequence). Using reference TRBV15 and TRBJ2-7 for the parts outside the CDR3, the full variable domain is DAMVIQNPRYQVTQFGKPVTLSCSQTLNHNVMYWYQQKSSQAPKLLFHYYDKDFNNEADTPDNFQSRRPNTSFCFLDIRSPGLGDTAMYLCATSRELAGLREQYFGPGTRLTVT.

This chain's CDR3 is CASSYSSRHTEAFF. The CDR3 DNA reads as TGTGCCAGCAGTTACTCGAGCAGGCATACTGAAGCTTTCTTT. V and J are TRBV6-6 and TRBJ1-1; D not certain. V was cut by 0 bases and J by 5 bases, with 10 bases left in between. This CDR3 contains 14 residues. Germline lookup yields CDR1 MNHNY and CDR2 SVGAGI (reference sequence).

The DNA for the CDR3 is TGCGCCAGCAGCTACGAAGGGGGGGTAGGGCAGTACTTC. Its translation is CASSYEGGVGQYF. The genes are TRBV5-1 and TRBJ2-7; D is perhaps TRBD2 (7 bases). V was clipped by 3 bases and J by 9 bases, with 16 bases between them. Per germline, CDR1 SGHRS and CDR2 YFSETQ. The CDR3 length is 13 residues.

The rearrangement links TRBV19 to TRBJ2-3, with a weak D call TRBD1 (5 bases). The CDR3 extends over 15 amino acids. CDR1 is LNHDA and CDR2 is SQIVND in the germline V gene (reference sequence). V lost 4 bases to trimming and J lost 2 bases, with 13 bases between them. CDR3 sequence (DNA): TGTGCCAGTAGTAGCAAACAGGATTACACAGATACGCAGTATTTT. Encoded protein: CASSSKQDYTDTQYF.

This chain links TRBV28 with TRBJ2-5, with 10 bases matching TRBD2. The J segment lost 3 bases and the V segment lost 7 bases, leaving 5 bases of the junction unmatched. The length of the CDR3 is 14 residues. Germline loops: CDR1 MDHEN, CDR2 SYDVKM. In nucleotides, the CDR3 is TGTGCCAGCACCGAAAGCGGGAGGGAAGAGACCCAGTACTTC. This gives the protein CASTESGREETQYF.

The chain uses TRBV6-5 and TRBJ2-7, with D perhaps TRBD2 (5 bases). This CDR3 is 15 amino acids long. V lost 0 bases to trimming and J lost 1 base, with 10 bases between them. The V gene's germline CDR1 is MNHEY and CDR2 SVGAGI. The CDR3 sequence is CASSYSGAVSYEQYF. The DNA for the CDR3 is TGTGCCAGCAGTTACTCGGGAGCAGTTTCCTACGAGCAGTACTTC.